Given below is one T cell receptor beta chain in context. The data belong to a study of cytomegalovirus exposure and HLA in healthy donors. The CDR3 is 15 amino acids. Germline V gene data show CDR1 as KGHSH and CDR2 as LQKENI. The V gene end was trimmed by 3 bases and the J gene end by 2 bases; junction bases not matched to a gene: 1. The PCR ran on 60 Vbeta and 13 Jbeta primers. This table comes from immunoSEQ multiplex PCR, and its TCRdb copy is limited to in-frame clones, with some not included. The sample has 25,000 to 30,000 clones, about 60% seen once. Sequencing was done on a sample of PBMCs. The chain has TRBV18 and TRBJ2-6, with TRBD1 matching over 7 bases. The source is a male donor in good health and CMV-seropositive. The CDR3 DNA reads as TGTGCCAGCTCACCGACAGGGACTGGGGCCAACGTCCTGACTTTC. Its protein is CASSPTGTGANVLTF.